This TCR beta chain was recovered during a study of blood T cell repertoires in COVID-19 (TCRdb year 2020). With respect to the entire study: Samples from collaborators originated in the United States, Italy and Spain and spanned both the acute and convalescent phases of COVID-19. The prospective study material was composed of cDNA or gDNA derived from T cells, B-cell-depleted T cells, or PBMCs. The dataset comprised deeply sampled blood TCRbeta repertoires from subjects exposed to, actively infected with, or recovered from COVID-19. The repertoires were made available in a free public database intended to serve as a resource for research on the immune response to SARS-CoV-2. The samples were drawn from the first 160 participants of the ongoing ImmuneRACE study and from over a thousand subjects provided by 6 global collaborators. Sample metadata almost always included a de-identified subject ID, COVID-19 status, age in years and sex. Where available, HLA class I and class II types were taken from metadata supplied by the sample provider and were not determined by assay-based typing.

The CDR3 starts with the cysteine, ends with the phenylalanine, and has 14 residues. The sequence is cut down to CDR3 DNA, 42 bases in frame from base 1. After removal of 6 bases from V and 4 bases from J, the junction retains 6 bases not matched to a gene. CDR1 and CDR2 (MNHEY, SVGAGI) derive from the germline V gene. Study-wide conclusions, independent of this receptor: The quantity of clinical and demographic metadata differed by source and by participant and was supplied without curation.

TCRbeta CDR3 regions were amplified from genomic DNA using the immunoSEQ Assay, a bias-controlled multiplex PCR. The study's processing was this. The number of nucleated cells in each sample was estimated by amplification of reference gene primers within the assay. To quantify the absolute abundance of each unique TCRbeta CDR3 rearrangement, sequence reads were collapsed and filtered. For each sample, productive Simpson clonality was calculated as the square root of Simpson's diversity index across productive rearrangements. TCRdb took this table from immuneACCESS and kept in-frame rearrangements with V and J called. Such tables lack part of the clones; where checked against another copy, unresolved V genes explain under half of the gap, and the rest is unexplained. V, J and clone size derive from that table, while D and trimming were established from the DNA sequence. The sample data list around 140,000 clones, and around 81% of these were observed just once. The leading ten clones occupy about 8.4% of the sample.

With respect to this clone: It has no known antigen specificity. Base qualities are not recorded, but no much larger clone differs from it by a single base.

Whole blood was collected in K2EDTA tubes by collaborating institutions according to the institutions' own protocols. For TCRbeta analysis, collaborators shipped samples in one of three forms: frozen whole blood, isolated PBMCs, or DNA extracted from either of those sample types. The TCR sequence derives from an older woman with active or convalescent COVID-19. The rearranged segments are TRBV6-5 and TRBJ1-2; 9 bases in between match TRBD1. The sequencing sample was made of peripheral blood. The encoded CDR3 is CASRVTGGAYGYTF. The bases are TGTGCCAGCAGAGTAACAGGGGGCGCCTATGGCTACACCTTC.